Shown below are 3 T cell receptor beta chains from a single sample sequenced in a study of blood T cells in healthy people across ages. A sample-barcoded 5' primer and a J-beta primer mix were used in a second PCR of about 7 to 12 cycles. TCRdb processed the 5' RACE reads anew with MiXCR; each CDR3 protein has one entry. The sample holds about 2 million distinct CDR3 sequences, roughly 50% seen once. Sequenced: blood. These receptors were collected from a woman in her forties in good health.

The chain uses TRBV9 and TRBJ2-3; no clear D gene. Germline assignment: CDR1 SGDLS and CDR2 YYNGEE. The germline V and J ends were trimmed by 4 bases and 6 bases, with 24 bases remaining between them. The CDR3 runs to 17 residues. This CDR3 reads CASSLRLDEEHTDTQYF. The CDR3 DNA follows: TGTGCCAGCAGCCTCCGACTTGATGAAGAGCACACGGATACGCAGTATTTT.

J is TRBJ2-5 and V is TRBV13; TRBD2 agrees at 8 bases. The closer fit of TRBJ2-7 to the DNA end suggests the J call may be wrong. The CDR3 is 16 residues long. Germline assignment: CDR1 PRHDT and CDR2 FYEKMQ (reference sequence). The chain's CDR3 is CASSLLLGTRPYEQYF. CDR3 DNA sequence: TGTGCCAGCAGCTTGTTACTCGGGACTAGACCCTACGAGCAGTACTTC.

The chain recombines TRBV5-1 with TRBJ1-1; tentative D call: TRBD1 (5 bases). The CDR3 extends over 15 amino acids. Germline V gives CDR1 SGHRS, CDR2 YFSETQ. With 2 bases removed from V and 3 bases from J, the gap between germline ends came to 14 bases. The CDR3 loop reads CASSFGPLGDTEAFF. The CDR3 DNA is TGCGCCAGCAGCTTCGGACCCCTGGGGGACACTGAAGCTTTCTTT.